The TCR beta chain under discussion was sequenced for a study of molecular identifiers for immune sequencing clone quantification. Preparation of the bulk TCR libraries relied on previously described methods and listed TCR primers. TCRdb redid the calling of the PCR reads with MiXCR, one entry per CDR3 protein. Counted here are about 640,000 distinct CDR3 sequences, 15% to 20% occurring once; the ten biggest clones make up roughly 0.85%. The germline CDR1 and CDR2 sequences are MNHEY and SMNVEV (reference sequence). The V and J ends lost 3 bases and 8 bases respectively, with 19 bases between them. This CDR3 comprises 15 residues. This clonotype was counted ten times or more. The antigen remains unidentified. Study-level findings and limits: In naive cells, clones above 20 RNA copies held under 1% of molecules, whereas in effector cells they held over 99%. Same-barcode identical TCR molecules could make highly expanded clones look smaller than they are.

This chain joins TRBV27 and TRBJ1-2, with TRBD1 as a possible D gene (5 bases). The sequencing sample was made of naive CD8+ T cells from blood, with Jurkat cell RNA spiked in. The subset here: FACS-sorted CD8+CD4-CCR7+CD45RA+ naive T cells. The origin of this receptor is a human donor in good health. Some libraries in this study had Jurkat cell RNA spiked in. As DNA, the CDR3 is TGTGCCAGCAGTTTGGGTTCAGGGAGCGGTATCGGCTACACCTTC. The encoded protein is CASSLGSGSGIGYTF.